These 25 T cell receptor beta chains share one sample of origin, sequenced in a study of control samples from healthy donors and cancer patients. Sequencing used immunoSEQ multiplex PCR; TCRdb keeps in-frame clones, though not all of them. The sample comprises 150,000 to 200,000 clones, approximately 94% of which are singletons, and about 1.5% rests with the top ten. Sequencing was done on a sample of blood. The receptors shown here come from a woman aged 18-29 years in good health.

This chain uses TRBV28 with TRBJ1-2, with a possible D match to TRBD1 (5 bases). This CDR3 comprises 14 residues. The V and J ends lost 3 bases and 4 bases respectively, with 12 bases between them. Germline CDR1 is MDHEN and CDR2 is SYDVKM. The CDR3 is CASSFNSRGYGYTF. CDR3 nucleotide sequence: TGTGCCAGCAGTTTTAATAGTAGGGGCTATGGCTACACCTTC.

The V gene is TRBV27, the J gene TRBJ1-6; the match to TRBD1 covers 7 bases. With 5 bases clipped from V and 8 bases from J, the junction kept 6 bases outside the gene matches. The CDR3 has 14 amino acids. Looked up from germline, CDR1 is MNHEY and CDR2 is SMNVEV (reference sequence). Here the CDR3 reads CASSARQGDSPLHF. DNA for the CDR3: TGTGCCAGCAGTGCAAGACAGGGAGATTCACCCCTCCACTTT.

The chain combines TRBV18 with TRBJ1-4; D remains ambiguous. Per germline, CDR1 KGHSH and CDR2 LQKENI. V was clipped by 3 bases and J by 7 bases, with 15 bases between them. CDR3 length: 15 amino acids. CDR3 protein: CASSPQAEGSEKLFF. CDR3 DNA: TGTGCCAGCTCACCTCAGGCTGAAGGTAGTGAAAAACTGTTTTTT. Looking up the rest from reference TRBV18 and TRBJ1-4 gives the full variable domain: NAGVMQNPRHLVRRRGQEARLRCSPMKGHSHVYWYRQLPEEGLKFMVYLQKENIIDESGMPKERFSAEFPKEGPSILRIQQVVRGDSAAYFCASSPQAEGSEKLFFGSGTQLSVL.

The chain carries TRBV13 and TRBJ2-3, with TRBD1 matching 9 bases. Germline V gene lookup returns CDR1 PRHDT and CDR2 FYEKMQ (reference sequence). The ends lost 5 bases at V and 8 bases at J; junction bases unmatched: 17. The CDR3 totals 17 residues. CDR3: CASSPRGGTGPMGTQYF. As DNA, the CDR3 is TGTGCCAGCAGCCCTCGGGGAGGGACAGGGCCAATGGGTACGCAGTATTTT.

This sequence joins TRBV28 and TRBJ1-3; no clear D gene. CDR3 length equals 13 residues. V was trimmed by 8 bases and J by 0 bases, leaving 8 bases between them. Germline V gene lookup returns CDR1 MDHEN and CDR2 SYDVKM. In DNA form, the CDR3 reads TGTGCCAGCTCCGTATTCTCTGGAAACACCATATATTTT. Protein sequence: CASSVFSGNTIYF.

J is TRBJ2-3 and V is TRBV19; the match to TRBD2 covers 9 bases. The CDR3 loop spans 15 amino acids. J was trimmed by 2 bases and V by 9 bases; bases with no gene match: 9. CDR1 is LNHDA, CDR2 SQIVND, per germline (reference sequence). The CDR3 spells CASRPSGATTDTQYF. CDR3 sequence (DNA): TGTGCCAGCCGACCTAGCGGGGCCACCACAGATACGCAGTATTTT.

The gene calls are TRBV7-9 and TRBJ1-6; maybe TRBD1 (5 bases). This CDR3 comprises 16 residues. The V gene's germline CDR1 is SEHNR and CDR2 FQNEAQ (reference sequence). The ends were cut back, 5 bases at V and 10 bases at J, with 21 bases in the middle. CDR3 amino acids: CASSQNRGSFWSPLHF. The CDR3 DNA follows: TGTGCCAGCAGCCAAAATCGGGGCTCCTTCTGGTCACCCCTCCACTTT. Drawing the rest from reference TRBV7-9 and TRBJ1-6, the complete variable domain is DTGVSQNPRHKITKRGQNVTFRCDPISEHNRLYWYRQTLGQGPEFLTYFQNEAQLEKSRLLSDRFSAERPKGSFSTLEIQRTEQGDSAMYLCASSQNRGSFWSPLHFGNGTRLTVT.

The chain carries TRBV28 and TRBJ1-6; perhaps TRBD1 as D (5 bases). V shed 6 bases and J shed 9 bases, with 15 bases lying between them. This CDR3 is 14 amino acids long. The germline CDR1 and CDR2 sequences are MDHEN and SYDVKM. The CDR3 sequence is CASRPGTSGSPLHF. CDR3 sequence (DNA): TGTGCCAGCAGACCCGGGACGTCAGGTTCACCCCTCCACTTT.

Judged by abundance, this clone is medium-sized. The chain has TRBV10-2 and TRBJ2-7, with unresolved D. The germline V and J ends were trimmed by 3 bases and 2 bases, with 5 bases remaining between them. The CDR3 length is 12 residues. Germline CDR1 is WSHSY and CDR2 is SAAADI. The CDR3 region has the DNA TGCGCCAGCAGTGACAAAACCTACGAGCAGTACTTC. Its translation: CASSDKTYEQYF.

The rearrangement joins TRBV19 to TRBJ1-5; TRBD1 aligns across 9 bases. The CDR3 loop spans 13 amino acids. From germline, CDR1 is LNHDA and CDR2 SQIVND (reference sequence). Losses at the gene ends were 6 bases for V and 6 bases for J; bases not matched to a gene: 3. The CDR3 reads CASRPQGAQPQHF. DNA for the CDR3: TGTGCCAGTAGGCCACAGGGGGCTCAGCCCCAGCATTTT.

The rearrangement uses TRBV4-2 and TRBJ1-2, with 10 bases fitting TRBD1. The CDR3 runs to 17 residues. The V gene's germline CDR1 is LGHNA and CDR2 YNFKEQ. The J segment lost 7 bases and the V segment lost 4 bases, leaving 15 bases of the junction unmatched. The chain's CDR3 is CASSRVSGTGVTFGYTF. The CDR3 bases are TGTGCCAGCAGCCGCGTATCCGGGACAGGGGTAACCTTTGGCTACACCTTC.

Here the CDR3 reads CASSLISGGELFF. In DNA form, the CDR3 reads TGTGCCAGCAGCTTAATATCGGGCGGGGAGCTGTTTTTT. The J gene is TRBJ2-2, the V gene TRBV7-9; D gene uncertain. CDR3 length equals 13 residues. V dropped 2 bases and J dropped 7 bases, with 8 bases sitting between them. CDR1 is SEHNR and CDR2 is FQNEAQ in the germline V gene (reference sequence).

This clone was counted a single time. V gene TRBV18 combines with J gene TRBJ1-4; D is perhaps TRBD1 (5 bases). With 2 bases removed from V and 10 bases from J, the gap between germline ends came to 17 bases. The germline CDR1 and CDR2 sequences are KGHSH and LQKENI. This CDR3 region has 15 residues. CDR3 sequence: CASSPGTWEGRKLFF. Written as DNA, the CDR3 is TGTGCCAGCTCACCAGGAACCTGGGAGGGGCGAAAACTGTTTTTT. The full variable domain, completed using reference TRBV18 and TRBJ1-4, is NAGVMQNPRHLVRRRGQEARLRCSPMKGHSHVYWYRQLPEEGLKFMVYLQKENIIDESGMPKERFSAEFPKEGPSILRIQQVVRGDSAAYFCASSPGTWEGRKLFFGSGTQLSVL.

In nucleotides, the CDR3 is TGTGCCAGCAGCCGCGTAATCGGGCGGGGCGGGAGGACGAGCTCCTACAATGAGCAGTTCTTC. Its translation is CASSRVIGRGGRTSSYNEQFF. V and J are TRBV14 and TRBJ2-1, with 8 bases that match TRBD2. Per the germline V gene, CDR1 is SGHDN and CDR2 is FVKESK. The length of the CDR3 is 21 residues. V was pared by 4 bases and J by 0 bases, with 20 bases of the junction left unmatched.

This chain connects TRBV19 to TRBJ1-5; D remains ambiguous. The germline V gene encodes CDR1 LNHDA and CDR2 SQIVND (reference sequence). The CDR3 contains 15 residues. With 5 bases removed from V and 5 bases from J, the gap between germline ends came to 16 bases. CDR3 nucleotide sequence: TGTGCCAGTAGTGGATATGGGCAGTCAGATCAGCCCCAGCATTTT. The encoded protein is CASSGYGQSDQPQHF.

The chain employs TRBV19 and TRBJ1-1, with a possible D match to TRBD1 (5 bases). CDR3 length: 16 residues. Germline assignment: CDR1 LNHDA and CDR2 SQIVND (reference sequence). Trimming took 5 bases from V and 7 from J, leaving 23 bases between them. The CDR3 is CASSYRWGTAGFEAFF. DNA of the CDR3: TGTGCCAGTAGTTATAGGTGGGGGACTGCGGGGTTTGAAGCTTTCTTT.

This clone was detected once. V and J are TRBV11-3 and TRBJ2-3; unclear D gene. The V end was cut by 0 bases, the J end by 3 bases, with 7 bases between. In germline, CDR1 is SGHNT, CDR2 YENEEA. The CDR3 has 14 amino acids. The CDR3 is CASSLDRATDTQYF. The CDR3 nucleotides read TGTGCCAGCAGCTTAGATCGAGCGACAGATACGCAGTATTTT.

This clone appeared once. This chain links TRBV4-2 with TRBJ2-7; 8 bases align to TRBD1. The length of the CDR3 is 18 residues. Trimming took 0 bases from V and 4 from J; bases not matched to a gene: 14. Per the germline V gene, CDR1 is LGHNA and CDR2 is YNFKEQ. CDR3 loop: CASSQDLSGGELGYEQYF. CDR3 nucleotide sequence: TGTGCCAGCAGCCAAGACCTATCAGGGGGCGAACTTGGATACGAGCAGTACTTC.

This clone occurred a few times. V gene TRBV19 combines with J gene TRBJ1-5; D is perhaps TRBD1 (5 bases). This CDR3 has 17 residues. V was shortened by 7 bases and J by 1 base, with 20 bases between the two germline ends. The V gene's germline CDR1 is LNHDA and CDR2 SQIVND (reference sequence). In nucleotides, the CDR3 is TGTGCCAGTATCCTCCTCCCGGGACGGGCGAGCAATCAGCCCCAGCATTTT. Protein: CASILLPGRASNQPQHF.

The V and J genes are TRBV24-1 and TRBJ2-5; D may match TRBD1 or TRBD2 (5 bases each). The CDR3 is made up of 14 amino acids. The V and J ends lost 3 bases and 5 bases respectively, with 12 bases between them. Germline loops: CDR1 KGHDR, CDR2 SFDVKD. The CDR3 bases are TGTGCCACCAGTGATCCCGGGACGGGGGAGACCCAGTACTTC. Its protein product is CATSDPGTGETQYF.

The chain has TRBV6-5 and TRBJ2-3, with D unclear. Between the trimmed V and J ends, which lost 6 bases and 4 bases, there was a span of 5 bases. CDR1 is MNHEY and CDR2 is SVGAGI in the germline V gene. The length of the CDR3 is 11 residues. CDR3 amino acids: CASRLADTQYF. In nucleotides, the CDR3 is TGTGCCAGCAGATTGGCAGATACGCAGTATTTT.

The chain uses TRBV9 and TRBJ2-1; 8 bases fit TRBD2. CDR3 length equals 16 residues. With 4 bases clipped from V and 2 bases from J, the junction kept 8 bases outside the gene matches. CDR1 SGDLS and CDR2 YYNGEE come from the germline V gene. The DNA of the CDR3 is TGTGCCAGCAGCCCAACTTCGGGGGGGGCCTACAATGAGCAGTTCTTC. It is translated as CASSPTSGGAYNEQFF.

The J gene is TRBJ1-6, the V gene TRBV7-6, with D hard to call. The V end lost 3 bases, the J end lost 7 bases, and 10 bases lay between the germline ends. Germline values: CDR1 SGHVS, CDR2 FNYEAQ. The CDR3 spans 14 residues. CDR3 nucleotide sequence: TGTGCCAGCAGCTTTAGCCAGTTCAATTCACCCCTCCACTTT. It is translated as CASSFSQFNSPLHF.

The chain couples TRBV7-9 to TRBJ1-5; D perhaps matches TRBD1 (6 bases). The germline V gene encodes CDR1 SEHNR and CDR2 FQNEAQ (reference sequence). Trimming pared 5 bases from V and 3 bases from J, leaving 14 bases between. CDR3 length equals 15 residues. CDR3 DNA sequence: TGTGCCAGCAGCCGGGGGGCAGGGCTCAATCAGCCCCAGCATTTT. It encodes CASSRGAGLNQPQHF.

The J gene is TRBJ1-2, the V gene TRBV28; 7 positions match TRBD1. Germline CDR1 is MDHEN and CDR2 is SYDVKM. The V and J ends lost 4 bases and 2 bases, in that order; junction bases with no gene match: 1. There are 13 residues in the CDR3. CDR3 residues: CASSSDRNYGYTF. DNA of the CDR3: TGTGCCAGCAGTTCGGACAGGAACTATGGCTACACCTTC.